Below, 23 T cell receptor beta chains from the same sample are listed, as sequenced in a study of sequential checkpoint blockade in melanoma. Regarding treatment: randomized to nivolumab then ipilimumab (arm A) or the reverse (arm B). Clones were read by immunoSEQ multiplex PCR, and TCRdb kept only the in-frame ones, dropping some. The top ten hold 5.5% to 6% of the sample, which has 7,500 to 9,500 clones, 20% to 30% seen once. Specimen: tumor tissue (inferred from file names), collected from a patient given nivolumab and ipilimumab in sequence. The receptor set was obtained from a human donor with melanoma.

This clone came up a few times. This chain links TRBV30 with TRBJ2-1; 7 bases agree with TRBD1. V was pared by 3 bases and J by 7 bases, with 9 bases of the junction left unmatched. In germline, CDR1 is GTSNPN, CDR2 SVGIG (reference sequence). The CDR3 is 14 residues long. The CDR3 reads CAWSDTGVENEQFF. The CDR3 nucleotides read TGTGCCTGGAGCGATACAGGGGTGGAGAATGAGCAGTTCTTC.

CDR3 coding DNA: TGTGCCAGCACCCTTCTTACCGGGACTTACAATGAGCAGTTCTTC. Its protein product is CASTLLTGTYNEQFF. The rearrangement links TRBV28 to TRBJ2-1; D might be TRBD2 (6 bases). The V gene lost 7 bases and the J gene lost 4 bases, with 17 bases spanning the gap. CDR1 and CDR2 (germline): MDHEN, SYDVKM. This CDR3 is built from 15 residues.

This clone was found a few times. J is TRBJ1-1 and V is TRBV30; D perhaps matches TRBD1 (5 bases). Germline V gene sequence: CDR1 GTSNPN, CDR2 SVGIG (reference sequence). This CDR3 region has 14 residues. Between the trimmed V and J ends, which lost 0 bases and 3 bases, there was a span of 11 bases. CDR3 loop: CAWSVGRGYTEAFF. CDR3 bases: TGTGCCTGGAGTGTTGGACGGGGGTACACTGAAGCTTTCTTT.

CDR3 protein: CASSVDSRRYQETQYF. CDR3 nucleotides: TGTGCCAGCAGCGTTGACTCGAGGAGGTACCAAGAGACCCAGTACTTC. The chain uses TRBV9 and TRBJ2-5; weak D call: TRBD2 (5 bases). CDR3 size: 16 residues. In germline, CDR1 is SGDLS, CDR2 YYNGEE. The V and J ends lost 2 bases and 0 bases respectively, with 14 bases between them.

This sequence joins TRBV6-8 and TRBJ1-2; no clear D. The V end lost 2 bases, the J end lost 8 bases, and 9 bases lay between the germline ends. The germline V gene encodes CDR1 MNHGY and CDR2 SAAAGT. This CDR3 contains 12 residues. CDR3 sequence (DNA): TGTGCCAGCAGTTACCTGTTGGAGGGCTACACCTTC. It is translated as CASSYLLEGYTF.

This clone was detected only a few times. The chain employs TRBV6-8 and TRBJ2-7, with 9 bases fitting TRBD2. The CDR3 extends over 15 amino acids. Germline CDR1 and CDR2: MNHGY and SAAAGT. The V segment lost 7 bases and the J segment 2 bases; nucleotides outside the gene matches: 9. In DNA form, the CDR3 reads TGTGCCAGCATGGAGCGGGAGGCTTCTACCTACGAGCAGTACTTC. It yields the protein CASMEREASTYEQYF.

This clone showed up just a few times. This chain links TRBV6-8 with TRBJ1-3; no clear D. V lost 2 bases, J lost 0 bases, and 11 bases lay in between. This CDR3 is built from 16 residues. The V gene's germline CDR1 is MNHGY and CDR2 SAAAGT. The CDR3 DNA is TGTGCCAGCAGTTACCGAAGGGAGAGCTCTGGAAACACCATATATTTT. Translation gives CASSYRRESSGNTIYF.

This chain links TRBV6-8 with TRBJ2-7, with D tentatively TRBD1 (5 bases). Trimming left V 10 bases short and J 3 bases short, with 22 bases between. This CDR3 comprises 15 residues. The germline gives CDR1 MNHGY, CDR2 SAAAGT. CDR3 sequence (DNA): TGTGCCATCAGCGATCTTTCTACAGGTCGCTACGAGCAGTACTTC. Its translation is CAISDLSTGRYEQYF.

The chain has TRBV11-3 and TRBJ2-2; maybe TRBD1 (6 bases). CDR1 SGHNT and CDR2 YENEEA come from the germline V gene. The CDR3 is 16 amino acids. The V end lost 1 base, the J end lost 3 bases, and 12 bases lay between the germline ends. The CDR3 loop is CASSLGIGTYTGELFF. CDR3 bases: TGTGCCAGCAGCTTAGGTATCGGGACATACACCGGGGAGCTGTTTTTT.

This clone was counted many times. The chain combines TRBV2 with TRBJ2-7, with TRBD1 matching 9 bases. The J segment lost 7 bases and the V segment lost 8 bases, leaving 12 bases of the junction unmatched. The CDR3 sequence is 14 residues long. The germline V gene encodes CDR1 SNHLY and CDR2 FYNNEI. DNA for the CDR3: TGTGCCAGCGAGTTACAGGGGGCTTTCTATGAGCAGTACTTC. Its translation: CASELQGAFYEQYF.

The V and J genes are TRBV4-1 and TRBJ2-3, with TRBD1 matching over 7 bases. The CDR3 spans 15 residues. CDR1 MGHRA and CDR2 YSYEKL come from the germline V gene. The J segment lost 0 bases and the V segment lost 4 bases, leaving 4 bases of the junction unmatched. The CDR3 DNA sequence: TGCGCCAGCAGCCCCCCGACAGGGAGCACAGATACGCAGTATTTT. Amino acids: CASSPPTGSTDTQYF.

The gene calls are TRBV11-3 and TRBJ2-1, with D perhaps assigned TRBD1 or TRBD2 (6 bases each). CDR3 length: 18 residues. V shed 6 bases and J shed 8 bases, with 29 bases lying between them. Germline CDR1 and CDR2: SGHNT and YENEEA. The CDR3 nucleotides read TGTGCCAGCAGAGACATAGGGCGGGTGGGGGGCGCAGGGCATGAGCAGTTCTTC. Translating gives CASRDIGRVGGAGHEQFF.

There are a few counts of this clone. The gene calls are TRBV5-1 and TRBJ2-1; 9 positions agree with TRBD2. J lost 4 bases, V lost 4 bases, and 9 bases had no gene match. The CDR3 extends over 16 amino acids. Germline V lookup: CDR1 SGHRS, CDR2 YFSETQ. CDR3 coding DNA: TGCGCCAGCAGCCAGGAGAGCGGGGGGATTTACAATGAGCAGTTCTTC. Its translation is CASSQESGGIYNEQFF.

The table lists this clone with a few counts. The genes are TRBV6-8 and TRBJ1-6, with D possibly matching TRBD1 (5 bases). This CDR3 has 15 amino acids. The V end lost 6 bases, the J end lost 3 bases, and 12 bases lay between the germline ends. CDR1 and CDR2 from the germline V gene are MNHGY and SAAAGT. For the CDR3, the DNA is TGTGCCAGCAGGCTGGGACGGATCTATAATTCACCCCTCCACTTT. Protein sequence: CASRLGRIYNSPLHF.

By share, this clone ranks as medium-sized. The chain joins TRBV18 to TRBJ1-1; D is undetermined. V lost 3 bases and J lost 1, with 6 bases in between. The V gene's germline CDR1 is KGHSH and CDR2 LQKENI. This CDR3 spans 13 amino acids. The DNA of the CDR3 is TGTGCCAGCTCACCCTCCGAGAACACTGAAGCTTTCTTT. Its protein product is CASSPSENTEAFF.

A few counts support this clone. The chain links TRBV11-3 to TRBJ2-5, with D maybe TRBD1 (7 bases). This CDR3 has 15 residues. Germline V gene data show CDR1 as SGHNT and CDR2 as YENEEA. Trimming left V 8 bases short and J 4 bases short, with 20 bases between. The CDR3 is CASDRDLGFGETQYF. CDR3 DNA: TGTGCCAGCGACAGGGACTTGGGTTTCGGAGAGACCCAGTACTTC.

V is TRBV5-1 and J is TRBJ2-7, with D possibly matching TRBD1 (5 bases). The ends were cut back, 4 bases at V and 2 bases at J, with 16 bases in the middle. The CDR3 contains 15 residues. CDR1 is SGHRS, CDR2 YFSETQ, per germline. The CDR3 protein is CASSPGSTITYEQYF. DNA for the CDR3: TGCGCCAGCAGCCCAGGGTCTACGATTACCTACGAGCAGTACTTC.

In its sample, this clone was seen many times. The V and J genes are TRBV11-3 and TRBJ1-3, with TRBD1 matching 7 bases. This CDR3 has 14 residues. Germline CDR1 SGHNT, CDR2 YENEEA. J was trimmed by 4 bases and V by 5 bases; bases with no gene match: 5. CDR3 protein: CASSQGVDGNTIYF. Written as DNA, the CDR3 is TGTGCCAGCAGCCAGGGGGTGGACGGAAACACCATATATTTT. The full variable domain, its missing parts supplied by reference TRBV11-3 and TRBJ1-3, is EAGVVQSPRYKIIEKKQPVAFWCNPISGHNTLYWYLQNLGQGPELLIRYENEEAVDDSQLPKDRFSAERLKGVDSTLKIQPAELGDSAVYLCASSQGVDGNTIYFGEGSWLTVV.

This clone showed up just a few times. The V gene is TRBV11-3, the J gene TRBJ2-3; TRBD2 might be the D (6 bases). The germline CDR1 and CDR2 sequences are SGHNT and YENEEA. This CDR3 is built from 15 residues. V was clipped by 6 bases and J by 0 bases, with 13 bases between them. CDR3 amino acids: CASSSDYQSTDTQYF. The CDR3 nucleotides are TGTGCCAGCAGTTCGGACTACCAAAGCACAGATACGCAGTATTTT.

The chain uses TRBV10-2 and TRBJ1-1; D gene unclear. Between the trimmed V and J ends, which lost 5 bases and 3 bases, there was a span of 13 bases. The CDR3 loop spans 14 amino acids. CDR1 and CDR2 from the germline V gene are WSHSY and SAAADI. This chain's CDR3 is CASSPAGLDTEAFF. The CDR3 bases are TGCGCCAGCAGTCCGGCGGGTTTGGACACTGAAGCTTTCTTT.

The chain joins TRBV30 to TRBJ2-7; no definite D call. Germline V gene sequence: CDR1 GTSNPN, CDR2 SVGIG (reference sequence). This CDR3 has 11 amino acids. V was cut by 5 bases and J by 4 bases, with 9 bases left in between. CDR3 in amino acids: CAWGPKYEQYF. The CDR3, as DNA: TGTGCCTGGGGGCCGAAGTACGAGCAGTACTTC.

V gene TRBV28 combines with J gene TRBJ1-3; D gene unclear. CDR3 length: 15 amino acids. Germline loops: CDR1 MDHEN, CDR2 SYDVKM. V dropped 8 bases and J dropped 5 bases, with 19 bases sitting between them. The CDR3 here is CASVPDPRYRNTIYF. The CDR3 nucleotides are TGTGCCAGCGTACCCGACCCCCGGTACAGAAACACCATATATTTT.

The chain carries TRBV1 and TRBJ2-7; the table assigns TRBD1, which was not confirmed against the DNA. TRBV1 is marked as a pseudogene. The CDR3 spans 15 residues. Written as DNA, the CDR3 is TGCGCCAGCAGCCAAGAATACCGACAGGGACTCGAGCAGTACTTC. It is translated as CASSQEYRQGLEQYF.